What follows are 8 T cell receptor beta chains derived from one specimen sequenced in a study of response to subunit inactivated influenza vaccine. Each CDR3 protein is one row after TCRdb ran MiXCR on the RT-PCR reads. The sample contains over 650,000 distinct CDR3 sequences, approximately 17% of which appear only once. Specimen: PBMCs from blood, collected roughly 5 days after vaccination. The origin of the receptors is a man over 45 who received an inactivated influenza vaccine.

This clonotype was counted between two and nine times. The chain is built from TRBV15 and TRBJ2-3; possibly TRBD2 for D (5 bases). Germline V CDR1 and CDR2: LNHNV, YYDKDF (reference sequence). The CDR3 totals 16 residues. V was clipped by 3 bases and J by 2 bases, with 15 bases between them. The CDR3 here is CATSRGRGSVTDTQYF. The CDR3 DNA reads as TGTGCCACCAGCAGGGGGAGAGGATCGGTCACAGATACGCAGTATTTT.

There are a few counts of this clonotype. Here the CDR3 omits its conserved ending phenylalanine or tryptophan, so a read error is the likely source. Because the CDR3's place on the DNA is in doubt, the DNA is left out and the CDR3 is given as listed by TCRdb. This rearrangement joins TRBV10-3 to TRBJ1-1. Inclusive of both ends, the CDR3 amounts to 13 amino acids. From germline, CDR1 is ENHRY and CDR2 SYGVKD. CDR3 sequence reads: CAISESTEKLSLT.

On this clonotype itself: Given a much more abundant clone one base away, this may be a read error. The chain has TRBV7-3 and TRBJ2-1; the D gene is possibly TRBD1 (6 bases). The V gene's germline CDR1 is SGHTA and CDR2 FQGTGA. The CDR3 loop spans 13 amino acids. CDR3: CASSPTGNNDQFF. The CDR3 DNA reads TGTGCCAGCAGCCCTACAGGGAACAATGACCAGTTCTTC.

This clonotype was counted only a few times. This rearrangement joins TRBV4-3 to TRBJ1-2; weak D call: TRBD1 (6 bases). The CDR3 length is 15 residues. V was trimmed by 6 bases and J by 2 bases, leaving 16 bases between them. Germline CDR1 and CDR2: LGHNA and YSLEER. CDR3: CASSPAAGVNYGYTF. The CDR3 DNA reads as TGCGCCAGCAGTCCGGCAGCAGGGGTGAACTATGGCTACACCTTC.

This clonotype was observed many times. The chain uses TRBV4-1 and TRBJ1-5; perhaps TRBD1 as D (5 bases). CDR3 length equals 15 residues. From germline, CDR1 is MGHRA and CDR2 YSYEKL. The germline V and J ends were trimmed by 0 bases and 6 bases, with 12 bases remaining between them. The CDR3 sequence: CASSQDRRGSQPQHF. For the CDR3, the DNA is TGCGCCAGCAGCCAAGATCGGAGGGGCTCTCAGCCCCAGCATTTT.

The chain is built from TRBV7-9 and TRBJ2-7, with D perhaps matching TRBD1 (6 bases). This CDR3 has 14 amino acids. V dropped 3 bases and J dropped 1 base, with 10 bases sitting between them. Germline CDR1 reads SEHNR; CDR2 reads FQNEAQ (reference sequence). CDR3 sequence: CASSLRQESYEQYF. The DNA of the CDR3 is TGTGCCAGCAGCTTGCGACAGGAGTCCTACGAGCAGTACTTC. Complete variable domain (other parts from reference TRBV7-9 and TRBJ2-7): DTGVSQNPRHKITKRGQNVTFRCDPISEHNRLYWYRQTLGQGPEFLTYFQNEAQLEKSRLLSDRFSAERPKGSFSTLEIQRTEQGDSAMYLCASSLRQESYEQYFGPGTRLTVT.

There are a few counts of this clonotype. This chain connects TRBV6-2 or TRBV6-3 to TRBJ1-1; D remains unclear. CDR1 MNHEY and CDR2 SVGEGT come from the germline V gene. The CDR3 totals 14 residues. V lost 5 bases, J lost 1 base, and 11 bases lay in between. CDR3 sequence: CASSTAPENTEAFF. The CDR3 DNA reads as TGTGCCAGCAGTACGGCTCCGGAGAACACTGAAGCTTTCTTT.

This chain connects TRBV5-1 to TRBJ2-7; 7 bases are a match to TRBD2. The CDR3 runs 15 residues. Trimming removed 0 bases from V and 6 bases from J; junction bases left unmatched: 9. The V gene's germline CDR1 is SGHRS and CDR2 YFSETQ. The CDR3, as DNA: TGCGCCAGCAGCTTGGGCTCGGGGGGACTTGGCGAGCAGTACTTC. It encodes CASSLGSGGLGEQYF. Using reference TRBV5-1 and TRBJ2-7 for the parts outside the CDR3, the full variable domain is KAGVTQTPRYLIKTRGQQVTLSCSPISGHRSVSWYQQTPGQGLQFLFEYFSETQRNKGNFPGRFSGRQFSNSRSEMNVSTLELGDSALYLCASSLGSGGLGEQYFGPGTRLTVT.